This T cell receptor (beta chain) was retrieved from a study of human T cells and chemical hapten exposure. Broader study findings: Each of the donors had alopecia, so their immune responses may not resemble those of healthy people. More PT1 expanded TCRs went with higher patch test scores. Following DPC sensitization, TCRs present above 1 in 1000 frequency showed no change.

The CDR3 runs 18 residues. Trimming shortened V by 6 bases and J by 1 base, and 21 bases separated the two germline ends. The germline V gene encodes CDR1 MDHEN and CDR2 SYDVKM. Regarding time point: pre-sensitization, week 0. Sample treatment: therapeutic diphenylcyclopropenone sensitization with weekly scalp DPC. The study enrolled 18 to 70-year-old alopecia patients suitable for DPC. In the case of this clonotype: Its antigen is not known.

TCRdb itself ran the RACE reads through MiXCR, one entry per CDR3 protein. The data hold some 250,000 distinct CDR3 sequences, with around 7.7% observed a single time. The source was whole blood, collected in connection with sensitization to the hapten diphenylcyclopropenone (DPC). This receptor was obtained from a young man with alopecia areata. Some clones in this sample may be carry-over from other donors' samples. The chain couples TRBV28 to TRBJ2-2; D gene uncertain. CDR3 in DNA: TGTGCCAGCAGCCTTTACTCAAAAGGGCACGGGAACACCGGGGAGCTGTTTTTT. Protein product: CASSLYSKGHGNTGELFF.